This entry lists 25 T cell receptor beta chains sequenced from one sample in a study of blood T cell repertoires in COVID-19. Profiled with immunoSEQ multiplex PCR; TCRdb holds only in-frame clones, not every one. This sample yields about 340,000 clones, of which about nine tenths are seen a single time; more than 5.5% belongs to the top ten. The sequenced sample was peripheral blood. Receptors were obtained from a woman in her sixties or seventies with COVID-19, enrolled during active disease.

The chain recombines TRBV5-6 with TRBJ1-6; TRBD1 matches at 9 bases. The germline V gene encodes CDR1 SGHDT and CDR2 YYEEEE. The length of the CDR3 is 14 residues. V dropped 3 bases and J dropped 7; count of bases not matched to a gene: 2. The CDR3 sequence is CASSWTGANSPLHF. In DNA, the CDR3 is TGTGCCAGCAGCTGGACAGGGGCGAATTCACCCCTCCACTTT. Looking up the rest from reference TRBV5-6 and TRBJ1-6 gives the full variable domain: DAGVTQSPTHLIKTRGQQVTLRCSPKSGHDTVSWYQQALGQGPQFIFQYYEEEERQRGNFPDRFSGHQFPNYSSELNVNALLLGDSALYLCASSWTGANSPLHFGNGTRLTVT.

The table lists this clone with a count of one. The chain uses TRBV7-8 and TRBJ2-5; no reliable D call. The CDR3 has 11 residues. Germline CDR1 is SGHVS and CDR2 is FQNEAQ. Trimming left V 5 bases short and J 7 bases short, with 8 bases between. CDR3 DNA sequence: TGTGCCAGCAGCCCCGCCGGGACCCAGTACTTC. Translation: CASSPAGTQYF.

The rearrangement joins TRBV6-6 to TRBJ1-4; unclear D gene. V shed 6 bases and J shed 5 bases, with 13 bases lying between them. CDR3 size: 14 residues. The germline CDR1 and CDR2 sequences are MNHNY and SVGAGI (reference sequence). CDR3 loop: CASSPAGDNEKLFF. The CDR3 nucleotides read TGTGCCAGCAGCCCAGCCGGAGACAATGAAAAACTGTTTTTT.

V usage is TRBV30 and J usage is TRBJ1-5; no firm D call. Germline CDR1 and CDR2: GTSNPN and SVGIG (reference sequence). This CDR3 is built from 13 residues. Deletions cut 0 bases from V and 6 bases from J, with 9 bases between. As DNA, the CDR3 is TGTGCCTGGAGTGTAGTGGGAGGTCAGCCCCAGCATTTT. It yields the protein CAWSVVGGQPQHF.

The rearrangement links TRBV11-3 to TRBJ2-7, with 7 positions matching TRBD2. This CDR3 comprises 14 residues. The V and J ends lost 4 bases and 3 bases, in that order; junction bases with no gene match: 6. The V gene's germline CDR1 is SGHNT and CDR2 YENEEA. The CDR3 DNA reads TGTGCCAGCAGCTGCGGACTAGACTTCTACGAGCAGTACTTC. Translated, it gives CASSCGLDFYEQYF.

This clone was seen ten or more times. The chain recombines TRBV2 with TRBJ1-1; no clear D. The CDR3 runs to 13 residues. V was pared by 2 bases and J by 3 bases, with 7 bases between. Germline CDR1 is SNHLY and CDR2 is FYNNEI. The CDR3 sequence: CASSELEDTEAFF. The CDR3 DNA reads TGTGCCAGCAGTGAATTAGAAGACACTGAAGCTTTCTTT.

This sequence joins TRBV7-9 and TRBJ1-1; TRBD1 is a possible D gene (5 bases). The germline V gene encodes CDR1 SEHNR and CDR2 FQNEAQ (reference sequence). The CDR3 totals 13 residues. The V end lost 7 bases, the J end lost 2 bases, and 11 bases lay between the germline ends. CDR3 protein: CASMQQDNTEAFF. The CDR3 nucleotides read TGTGCCAGCATGCAACAGGATAACACTGAAGCTTTCTTT.

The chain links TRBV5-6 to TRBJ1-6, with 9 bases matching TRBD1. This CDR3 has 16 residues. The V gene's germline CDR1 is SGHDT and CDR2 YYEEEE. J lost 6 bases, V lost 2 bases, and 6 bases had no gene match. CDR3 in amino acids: CASSFAPGQGNSPLHF. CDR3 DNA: TGTGCCAGCAGCTTCGCACCGGGACAGGGTAATTCACCCCTCCACTTT.

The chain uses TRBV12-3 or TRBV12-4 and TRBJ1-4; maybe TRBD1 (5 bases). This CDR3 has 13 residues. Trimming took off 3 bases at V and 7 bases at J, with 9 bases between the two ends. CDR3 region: CASSFRVSEKLFF. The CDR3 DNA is TGTGCCAGCAGTTTCAGGGTTTCTGAAAAACTGTTTTTT.

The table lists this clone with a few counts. CDR3 in amino acids: CATSDPTGKNYGYTF. The CDR3 DNA is TGTGCCACCAGTGATCCGACAGGAAAGAACTATGGCTACACCTTC. The chain uses TRBV24-1 and TRBJ1-2, with D tentatively TRBD1 (6 bases). This CDR3 has 15 amino acids. Germline V gives CDR1 KGHDR, CDR2 SFDVKD. The germline V and J ends were trimmed by 3 bases and 2 bases, with 12 bases remaining between them.

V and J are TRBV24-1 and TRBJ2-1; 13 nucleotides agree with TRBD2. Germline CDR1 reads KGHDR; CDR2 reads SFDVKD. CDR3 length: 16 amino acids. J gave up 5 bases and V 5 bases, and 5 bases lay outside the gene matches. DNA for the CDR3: TGTGCCACCAGTGCGCCGGGACTAGCGGGGCACAATGAGCAGTTCTTC. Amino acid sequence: CATSAPGLAGHNEQFF.

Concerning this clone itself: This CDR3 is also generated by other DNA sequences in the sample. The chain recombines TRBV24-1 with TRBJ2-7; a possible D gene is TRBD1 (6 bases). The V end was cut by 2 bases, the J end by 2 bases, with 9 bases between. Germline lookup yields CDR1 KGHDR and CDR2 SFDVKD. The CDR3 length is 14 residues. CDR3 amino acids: CATSDWTDPYEQYF. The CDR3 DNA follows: TGTGCCACCAGTGATTGGACAGACCCCTACGAGCAGTACTTC.

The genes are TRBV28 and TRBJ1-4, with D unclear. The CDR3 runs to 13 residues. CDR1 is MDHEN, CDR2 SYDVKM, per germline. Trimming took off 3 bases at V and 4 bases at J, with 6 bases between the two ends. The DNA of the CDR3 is TGTGCCAGCAGTTTTTTTCTTAATGAAAAACTGTTTTTT. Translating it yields CASSFFLNEKLFF.

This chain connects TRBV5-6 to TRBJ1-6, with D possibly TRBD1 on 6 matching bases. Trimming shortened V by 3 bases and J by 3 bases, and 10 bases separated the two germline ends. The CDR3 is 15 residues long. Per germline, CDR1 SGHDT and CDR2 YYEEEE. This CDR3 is CASSSGQIYNSPLHF. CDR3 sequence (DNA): TGTGCCAGCAGCTCCGGACAGATCTATAATTCACCCCTCCACTTT.

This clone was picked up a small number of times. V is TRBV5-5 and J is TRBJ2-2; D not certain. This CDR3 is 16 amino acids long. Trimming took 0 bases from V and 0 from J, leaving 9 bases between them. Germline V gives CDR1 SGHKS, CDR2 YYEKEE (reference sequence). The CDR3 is CASSLGPTANTGELFF. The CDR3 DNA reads TGTGCCAGCAGCTTGGGTCCCACGGCGAACACCGGGGAGCTGTTTTTT.

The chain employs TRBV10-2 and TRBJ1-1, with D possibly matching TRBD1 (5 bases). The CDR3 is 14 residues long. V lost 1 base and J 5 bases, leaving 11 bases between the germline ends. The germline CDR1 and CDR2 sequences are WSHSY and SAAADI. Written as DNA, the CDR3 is TGCGCCAGCAGTGAGTTCGGGACTCGGACTGAAGCTTTCTTT. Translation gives CASSEFGTRTEAFF.

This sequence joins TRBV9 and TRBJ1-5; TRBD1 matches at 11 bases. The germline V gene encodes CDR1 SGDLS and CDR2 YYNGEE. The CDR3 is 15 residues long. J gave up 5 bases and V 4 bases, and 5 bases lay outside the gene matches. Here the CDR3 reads CASSRTGGVDQPQHF. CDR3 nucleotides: TGTGCCAGCAGCCGGACAGGGGGCGTGGATCAGCCCCAGCATTTT.

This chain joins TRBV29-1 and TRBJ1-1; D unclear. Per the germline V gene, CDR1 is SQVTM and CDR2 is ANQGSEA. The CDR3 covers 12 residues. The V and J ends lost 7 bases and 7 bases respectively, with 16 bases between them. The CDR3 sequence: CSAGGKGDEAFF. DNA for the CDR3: TGCAGCGCGGGAGGAAAGGGAGATGAAGCTTTCTTT.

The CDR3 nucleotides read TGTGCCAGCAGCCTTAGGACAGGGGGTGGTGAAAAACTGTTTTTT. It codes for CASSLRTGGGEKLFF. The J gene is TRBJ1-4, the V gene TRBV27; 10 positions match TRBD1. Germline V lookup: CDR1 MNHEY, CDR2 SMNVEV (reference sequence). The V segment lost 6 bases and the J segment 7 bases; nucleotides outside the gene matches: 8. The CDR3 length is 15 residues.

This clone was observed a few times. The CDR3 region is CASSLMSGGRNYGYTF. The CDR3 DNA reads TGTGCCAGCAGTTTAATGTCGGGGGGGCGAAACTATGGCTACACCTTC. The chain recombines TRBV28 with TRBJ1-2; possibly TRBD1 for D (6 bases). Germline V CDR1 and CDR2: MDHEN, SYDVKM. Trimming shortened V by 2 bases and J by 2 bases, and 15 bases separated the two germline ends. This CDR3 comprises 16 residues.

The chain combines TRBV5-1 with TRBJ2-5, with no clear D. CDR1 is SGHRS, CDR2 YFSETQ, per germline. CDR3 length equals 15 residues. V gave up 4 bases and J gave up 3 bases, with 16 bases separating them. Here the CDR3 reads CASSHPTNREETQYF. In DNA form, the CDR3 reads TGCGCCAGCAGCCATCCGACGAACAGAGAAGAGACCCAGTACTTC.

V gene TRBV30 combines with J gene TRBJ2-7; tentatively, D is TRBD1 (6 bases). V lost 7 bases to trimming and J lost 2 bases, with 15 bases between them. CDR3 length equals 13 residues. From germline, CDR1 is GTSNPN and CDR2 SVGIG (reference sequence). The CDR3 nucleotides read TGTGCCTCGTCGGACAGCCCTGCCTACGAGCAGTACTTC. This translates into CASSDSPAYEQYF.

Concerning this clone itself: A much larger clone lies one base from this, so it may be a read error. Written as DNA, the CDR3 is TGTGCCACCAGCAGGGACAGAGTTAACTATGGCTACACCTTC. Translating gives CATSRDRVNYGYTF. The rearrangement joins TRBV15 to TRBJ1-2; possibly TRBD1 for D (6 bases). Deletions cut 3 bases from V and 1 base from J, with 9 bases between. Germline V gene sequence: CDR1 LNHNV, CDR2 YYDKDF (reference sequence). This CDR3 is built from 14 residues.

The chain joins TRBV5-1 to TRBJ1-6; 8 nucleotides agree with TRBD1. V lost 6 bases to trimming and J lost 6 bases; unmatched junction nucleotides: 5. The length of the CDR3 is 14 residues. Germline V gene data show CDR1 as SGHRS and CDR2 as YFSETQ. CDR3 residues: CASNGQGPNSPLHF. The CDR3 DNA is TGCGCCAGCAACGGACAGGGCCCTAATTCACCCCTCCACTTT.

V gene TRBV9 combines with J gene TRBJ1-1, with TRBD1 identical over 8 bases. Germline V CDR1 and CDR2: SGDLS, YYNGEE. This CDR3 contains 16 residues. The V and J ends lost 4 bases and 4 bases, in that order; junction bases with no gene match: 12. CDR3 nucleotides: TGTGCCAGCAGCCCCCAATTGGACAGGGACCCCACTGAAGCTTTCTTT. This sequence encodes CASSPQLDRDPTEAFF.